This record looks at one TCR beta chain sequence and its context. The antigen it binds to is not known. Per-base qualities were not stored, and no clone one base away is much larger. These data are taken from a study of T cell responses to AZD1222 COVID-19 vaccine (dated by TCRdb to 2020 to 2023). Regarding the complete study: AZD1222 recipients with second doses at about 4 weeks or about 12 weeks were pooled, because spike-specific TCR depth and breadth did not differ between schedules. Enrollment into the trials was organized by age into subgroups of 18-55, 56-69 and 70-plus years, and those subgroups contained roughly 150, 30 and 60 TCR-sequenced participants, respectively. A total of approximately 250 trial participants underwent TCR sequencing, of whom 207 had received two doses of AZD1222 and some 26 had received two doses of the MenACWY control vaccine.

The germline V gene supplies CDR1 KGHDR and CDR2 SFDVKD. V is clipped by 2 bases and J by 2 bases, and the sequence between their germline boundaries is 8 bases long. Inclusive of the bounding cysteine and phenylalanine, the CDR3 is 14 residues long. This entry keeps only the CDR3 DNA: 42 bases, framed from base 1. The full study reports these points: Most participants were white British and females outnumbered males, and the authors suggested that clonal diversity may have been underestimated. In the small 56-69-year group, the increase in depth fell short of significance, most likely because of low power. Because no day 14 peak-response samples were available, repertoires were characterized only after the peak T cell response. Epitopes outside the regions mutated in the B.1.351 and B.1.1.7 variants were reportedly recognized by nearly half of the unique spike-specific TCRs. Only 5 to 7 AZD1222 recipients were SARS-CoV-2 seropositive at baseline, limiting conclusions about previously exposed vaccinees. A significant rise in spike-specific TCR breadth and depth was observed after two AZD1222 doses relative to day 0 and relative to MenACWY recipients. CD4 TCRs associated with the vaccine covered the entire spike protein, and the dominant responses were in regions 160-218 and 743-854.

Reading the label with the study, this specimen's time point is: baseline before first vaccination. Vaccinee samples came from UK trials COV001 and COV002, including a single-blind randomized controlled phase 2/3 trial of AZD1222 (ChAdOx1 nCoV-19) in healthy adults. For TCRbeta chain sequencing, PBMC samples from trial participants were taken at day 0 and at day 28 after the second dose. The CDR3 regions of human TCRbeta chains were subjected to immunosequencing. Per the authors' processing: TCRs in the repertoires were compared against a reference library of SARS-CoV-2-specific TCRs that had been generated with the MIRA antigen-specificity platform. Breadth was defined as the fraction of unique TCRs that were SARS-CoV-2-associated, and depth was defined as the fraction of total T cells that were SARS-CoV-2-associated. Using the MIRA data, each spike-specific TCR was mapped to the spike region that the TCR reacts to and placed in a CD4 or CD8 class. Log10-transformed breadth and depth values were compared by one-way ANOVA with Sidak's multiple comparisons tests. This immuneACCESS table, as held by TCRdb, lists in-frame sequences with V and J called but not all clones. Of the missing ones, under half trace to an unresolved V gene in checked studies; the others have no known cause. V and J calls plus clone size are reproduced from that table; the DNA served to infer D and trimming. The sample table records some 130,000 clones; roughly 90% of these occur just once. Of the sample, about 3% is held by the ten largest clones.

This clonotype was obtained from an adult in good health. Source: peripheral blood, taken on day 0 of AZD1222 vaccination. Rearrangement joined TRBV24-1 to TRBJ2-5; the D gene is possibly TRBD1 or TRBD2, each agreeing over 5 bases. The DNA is TGTGCCACCAGTGATTCGGGGCAACAAGAGACCCAGTACTTC. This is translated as CATSDSGQQETQYF.